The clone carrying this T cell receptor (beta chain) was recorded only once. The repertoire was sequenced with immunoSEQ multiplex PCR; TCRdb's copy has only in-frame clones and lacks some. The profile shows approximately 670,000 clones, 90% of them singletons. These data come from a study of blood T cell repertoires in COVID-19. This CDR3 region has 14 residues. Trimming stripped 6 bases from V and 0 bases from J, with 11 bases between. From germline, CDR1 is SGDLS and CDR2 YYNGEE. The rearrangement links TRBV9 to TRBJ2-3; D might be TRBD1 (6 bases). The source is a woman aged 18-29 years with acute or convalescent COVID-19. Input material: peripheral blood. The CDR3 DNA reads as TGTGCCAGCACTCAACAGGGTAGCACAGATACGCAGTATTTT. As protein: CASTQQGSTDTQYF.